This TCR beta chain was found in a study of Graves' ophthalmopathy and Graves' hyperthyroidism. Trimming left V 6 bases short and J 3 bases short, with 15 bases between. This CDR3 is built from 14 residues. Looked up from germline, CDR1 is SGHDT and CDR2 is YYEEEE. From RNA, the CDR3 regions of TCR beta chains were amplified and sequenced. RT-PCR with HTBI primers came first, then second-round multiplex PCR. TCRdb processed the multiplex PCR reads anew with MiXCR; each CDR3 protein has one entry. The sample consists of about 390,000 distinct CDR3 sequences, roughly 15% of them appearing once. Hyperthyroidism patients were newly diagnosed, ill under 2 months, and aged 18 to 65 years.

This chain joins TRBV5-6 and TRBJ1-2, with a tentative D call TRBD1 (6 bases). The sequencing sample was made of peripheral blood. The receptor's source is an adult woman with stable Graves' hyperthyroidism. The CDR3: CASITKQGYYGYTF. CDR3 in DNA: TGTGCCAGCATTACCAAACAGGGATACTATGGCTACACCTTC.